The T cell receptor beta chain described here comes from a study of Graves' ophthalmopathy and Graves' hyperthyroidism. Overall study: Pretreatment peripheral blood was obtained at initial diagnosis.

Exclusion criteria comprised other autoimmune diseases, uncontrolled infections, pregnancy or lactation in patients. This clonotype has more than one count but fewer than ten. Scientists amplified the TCR beta CDR3 regions from RNA transcripts. The library came from an HTBI-primed first-round RT-PCR and a second-round multiplex PCR. TCRdb independently ran MiXCR on the multiplex PCR reads; one entry per CDR3 protein. The sample records hundreds of thousands of distinct CDR3 sequences, 21% being singletons. Material for sequencing was peripheral blood. The clonotype originates from a woman between 18 and 30 years old with stable Graves' hyperthyroidism.

The CDR3 bases are TGTGCCAGCGGGGGGGGACAGGGAAGCAATCAGCCCCAGCATTTT. Its protein product is CASGGGQGSNQPQHF. The J gene is TRBJ1-5, the V gene TRBV28; 9 bases align to TRBD1. The CDR3 extends over 15 amino acids. V shed 8 bases, J shed 1 base, and the junction held 6 bases outside the gene matches. Germline-derived CDR1 and CDR2 are MDHEN and SYDVKM. The full variable domain, in which reference TRBV28 and TRBJ1-5 provide the parts outside the CDR3, is DVKVTQSSRYLVKRTGEKVFLECVQDMDHENMFWYRQDPGLGLRLIYFSYDVKMKEKGDIPEGYSVSREKKERFSLILESASTNQTSMYLCASGGGQGSNQPQHFGDGTRLSIL.